The 16 T cell receptor beta chains reported below all come from one sample, sequenced in a study of blood T cell repertoires in COVID-19 (TCRdb year 2020). To prepare the library, the immunoSEQ multiplex PCR assay was applied. Imported from immuneACCESS, the table was reduced by TCRdb to in-frame sequences with V and J called. These copies leave out some clones; in studies compared against another copy, an unresolved V gene accounts for under half, and the cause of the remainder is not known. The sample contains 150,000 to 200,000 clones, roughly 85% of them found a single time. The top ten clonotypes cover 5% of the sample. Sample: peripheral blood. The receptors were gathered from a human donor in a cohort sampled during active COVID-19.

CDR3 protein: CASSEGTSGRRSGELFF. Written as DNA, the CDR3 is TGTGCCAGCAGTGAAGGGACTAGCGGGAGGAGGTCCGGGGAGCTGTTTTTT. The chain is built from TRBV6-1 and TRBJ2-2, with 14 positions matching TRBD2. Germline loops: CDR1 MNHNS, CDR2 SASEGT. The V gene end was trimmed by 1 base and the J gene end by 6 bases; junction bases not matched to a gene: 4. CDR3 length: 17 residues.

The CDR3 loop reads CASSFSRAGATYEQYF. CDR3 sequence (DNA): TGCGCCAGCAGCTTCTCACGAGCAGGGGCAACCTACGAGCAGTACTTC. V and J are TRBV5-1 and TRBJ2-7; a possible D gene is TRBD1 (6 bases). The CDR3 is 16 residues long. Per the germline V gene, CDR1 is SGHRS and CDR2 is YFSETQ. Trimming stripped 2 bases from V and 2 bases from J, with 17 bases between.

V and J are TRBV30 and TRBJ1-5; perhaps TRBD1 as D (6 bases). Germline CDR1 and CDR2: GTSNPN and SVGIG (reference sequence). Trimming pared 8 bases from V and 6 bases from J, leaving 17 bases between. This CDR3 is 13 amino acids long. The CDR3 bases are TGTGCCATGGAGGGGGGGATCGGTCAGCCCCAGCATTTT. Its protein product is CAMEGGIGQPQHF.

The rearrangement links TRBV29-1 to TRBJ1-2; 8 bases match TRBD1. The CDR3 is 13 amino acids. CDR1 is SQVTM, CDR2 ANQGSEA, per germline. Unmatched junction bases numbered 5, after V lost 6 bases and J lost 2 bases. CDR3 bases: TGCAGCGTAAAGGACAGGGAGAACTATGGCTACACCTTC. Translating gives CSVKDRENYGYTF. Combining the CDR3 with reference TRBV29-1 and TRBJ1-2 gives the whole variable domain SAVISQKPSRDICQRGTSLTIQCQVDSQVTMMFWYRQQPGQSLTLIATANQGSEATYESGFVIDKFPISRPNLTFSTLTVSNMSPEDSSIYLCSVKDRENYGYTFGSGTRLTVV.

The rearrangement uses TRBV14 and TRBJ1-6; no firm D call. Trimming stripped 0 bases from V and 17 bases from J, with 14 bases between. Germline CDR1 and CDR2: SGHDN and FVKESK. The CDR3 totals 13 residues. This CDR3 is CASSQEAGGKVHF. DNA for the CDR3: TGTGCCAGCAGCCAAGAAGCAGGAGGGAAGGTCCACTTT. Together with reference TRBV14 and TRBJ1-6, the CDR3 gives the full variable domain: EAGVTQFPSHSVIEKGQTVTLRCDPISGHDNLYWYRRVMGKEIKFLLHFVKESKQDESGMPNNRFLAERTGGTYSTLKVQPAELEDSGVYFCASSQEAGGKVHFGNGTRLTVT.

This chain links TRBV5-1 with TRBJ1-2, with 8 bases lining up with TRBD1. The junction had 5 bases not matched to a gene; V was cut back by 6 bases and J by 4 bases. This CDR3 has 13 amino acids. Looked up from germline, CDR1 is SGHRS and CDR2 is YFSETQ. CDR3 in amino acids: CASKYGTGYGYTF. The CDR3 nucleotides read TGCGCCAGCAAGTACGGGACAGGCTATGGCTACACCTTC.

This chain uses TRBV3-1 (or the pseudogene TRBV3-2) with TRBJ1-5, with 8 nucleotides matching TRBD1. The junction had 7 bases not matched to a gene; V was cut back by 2 bases and J by 7 bases. This CDR3 has 15 amino acids. The germline V gene has CDR1 LGHDT and CDR2 YNNKEL (reference sequence). The CDR3 coding sequence is TGTGCCAGCAGCCAACCCGACAGGGGAGGGCAGCCCCAGCATTTT. It is translated as CASSQPDRGGQPQHF.

This clone appeared a few times. The chain uses TRBV6-1 and TRBJ2-7; 10 bases align to TRBD2. Germline V gives CDR1 MNHNS, CDR2 SASEGT. This CDR3 region has 19 residues. Trimming took 2 bases from V and 3 from J; bases not matched to a gene: 16. CDR3 nucleotides: TGTGCCAGCAGTGAAAGCGGGGGTCGAGGACTAGCGGCCCTCTACGAGCAGTACTTC. Its translation is CASSESGGRGLAALYEQYF.

V usage is TRBV3-1 (or the pseudogene TRBV3-2) and J usage is TRBJ1-1; the match to TRBD1 covers 8 bases. The CDR3 length is 15 residues. In germline, CDR1 is LGHDT, CDR2 YNNKEL (reference sequence). The J segment lost 3 bases and the V segment lost 2 bases, leaving 5 bases of the junction unmatched. The CDR3 region is CASSQYGTGDTEAFF. Here the CDR3 DNA reads TGTGCCAGCAGCCAATACGGGACAGGCGACACTGAAGCTTTCTTT.

The genes are TRBV4-3 and TRBJ2-1, with TRBD1 identical over 10 bases. The CDR3 runs 15 residues. The V and J ends lost 0 bases and 8 bases, in that order; junction bases with no gene match: 4. Germline V CDR1 and CDR2: LGHNA, YSLEER. CDR3 sequence reads: CASSQDYGTGDEQFF. CDR3 nucleotides: TGCGCCAGCAGCCAAGATTATGGGACAGGGGATGAGCAGTTCTTC.

The chain joins TRBV6-5 to TRBJ2-7; the match to TRBD2 covers 8 bases. V dropped 2 bases and J dropped 6; count of bases not matched to a gene: 6. Germline loops: CDR1 MNHEY, CDR2 SVGAGI. The CDR3 has 14 residues. The CDR3 sequence is CASSYAGGSSEQYF. The CDR3 nucleotides are TGTGCCAGCAGTTACGCGGGGGGCTCTTCCGAGCAGTACTTC.

The chain couples TRBV7-8 to TRBJ1-4; 9 nucleotides agree with TRBD1. Germline CDR1 reads SGHVS; CDR2 reads FQNEAQ. J gave up 5 bases and V 3 bases, and 4 bases lay outside the gene matches. The CDR3 has 15 amino acids. CDR3 in DNA: TGTGCCAGCAGCTTCAGACAGGGGGAAAATGAAAAACTGTTTTTT. Translating gives CASSFRQGENEKLFF.

The V call is TRBV7-2, the J call TRBJ2-7, with D possibly being TRBD1 (6 bases). V lost 1 base, J lost 6 bases, and 13 bases lay in between. CDR3 size: 14 residues. Germline V gene sequence: CDR1 SGHTA, CDR2 FQGNSA. The CDR3 nucleotides read TGTGCCAGCAGCTTAGTCGGCAGGGGAACCGAGCAGTACTTC. Amino acid sequence: CASSLVGRGTEQYF.

The V and J genes are TRBV28 and TRBJ1-5; D not certain. The CDR3 is 15 residues long. Germline CDR1 MDHEN, CDR2 SYDVKM. V was cut by 1 base and J by 1 base, with 8 bases left in between. This chain's CDR3 is CASSLSLQSNQPQHF. The CDR3 region has the DNA TGTGCCAGCAGTTTATCTTTACAGAGCAATCAGCCCCAGCATTTT.

This clone was detected only a few times. V usage is TRBV9 and J usage is TRBJ2-7; weak D call: TRBD1 (6 bases). Germline loops: CDR1 SGDLS, CDR2 YYNGEE. Trimming cost V 3 bases and J 6 bases, with 13 bases left between them. The CDR3 has 13 amino acids. DNA of the CDR3: TGTGCCAGCAGCGCCCCAAGACAGGCCGAGCAGTACTTC. This encodes CASSAPRQAEQYF.

V usage is TRBV20-1 and J usage is TRBJ1-2; 9 positions agree with TRBD1. In germline, CDR1 is DFQATT, CDR2 SNEGSKA (reference sequence). The CDR3 is 11 amino acids. In nucleotides, the CDR3 is TGCAGGGCGGGACAGGGTCACATTGGCACCTTC. The encoded protein is CRAGQGHIGTF.